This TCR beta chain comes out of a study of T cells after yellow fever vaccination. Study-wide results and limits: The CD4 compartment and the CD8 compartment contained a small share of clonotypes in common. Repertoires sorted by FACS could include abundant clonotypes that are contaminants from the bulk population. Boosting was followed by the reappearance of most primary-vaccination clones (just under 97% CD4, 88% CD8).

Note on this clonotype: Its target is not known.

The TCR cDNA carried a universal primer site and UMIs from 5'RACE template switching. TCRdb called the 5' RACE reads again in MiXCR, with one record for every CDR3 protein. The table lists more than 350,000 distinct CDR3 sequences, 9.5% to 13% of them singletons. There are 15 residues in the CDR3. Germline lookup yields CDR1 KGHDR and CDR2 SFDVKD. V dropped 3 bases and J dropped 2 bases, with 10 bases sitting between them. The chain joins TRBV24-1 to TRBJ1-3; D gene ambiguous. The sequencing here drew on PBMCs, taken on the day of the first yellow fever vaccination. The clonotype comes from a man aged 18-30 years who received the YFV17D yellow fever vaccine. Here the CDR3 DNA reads TGTGCCACCAGTGATACCTCAGGACCTGGAAACACCATATATTTT. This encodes CATSDTSGPGNTIYF.